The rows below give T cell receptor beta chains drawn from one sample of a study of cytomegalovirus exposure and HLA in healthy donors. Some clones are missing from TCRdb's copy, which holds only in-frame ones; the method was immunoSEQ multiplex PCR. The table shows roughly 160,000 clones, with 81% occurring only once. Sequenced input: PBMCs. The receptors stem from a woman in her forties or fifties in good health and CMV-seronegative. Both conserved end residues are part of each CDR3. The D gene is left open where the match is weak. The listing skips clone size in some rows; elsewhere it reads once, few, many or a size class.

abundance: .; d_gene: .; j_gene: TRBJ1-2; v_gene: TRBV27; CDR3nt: TGTGCCAGCAGTTTAAGGGGTGGCTATGGCTACACCTTC; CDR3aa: CASSLRGGYGYTF
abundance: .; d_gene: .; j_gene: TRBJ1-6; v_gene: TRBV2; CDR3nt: TGTGCCAGCAGCTTGGGCCCTTATTCACCCCTCCACTTT; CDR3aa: CASSLGPYSPLHF
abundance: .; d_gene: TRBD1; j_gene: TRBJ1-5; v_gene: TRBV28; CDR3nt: TGTGCCAGCAGTACAAGCGACAGGGCCCCGAGAAATCAGCCCCAGCATTTT; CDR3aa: CASSTSDRAPRNQPQHF
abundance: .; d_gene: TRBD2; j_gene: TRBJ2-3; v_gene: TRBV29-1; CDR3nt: TGTAGCGTTGGCGGGGGACTCGGCAGGACAGATACGCAGTATTTT; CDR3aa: CSVGGGLGRTDTQYF
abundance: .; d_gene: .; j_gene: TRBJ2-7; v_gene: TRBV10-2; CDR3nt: TGCGCCAGCAGTGAGCCGGACAGATACGAGCAGTACTTC; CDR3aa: CASSEPDRYEQYF
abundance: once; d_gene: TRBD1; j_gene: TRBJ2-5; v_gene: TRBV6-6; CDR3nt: TGTGCCAGCAGTTTACAGGGGGCTAGGGCAGAGACCCAGTACTTC; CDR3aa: CASSLQGARAETQYF
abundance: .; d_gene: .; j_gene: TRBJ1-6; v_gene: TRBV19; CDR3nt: TGTGCCAGTAGTATAGACAGGGCGTTCGGTTCACCCCTCCACTTT; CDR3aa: CASSIDRAFGSPLHF
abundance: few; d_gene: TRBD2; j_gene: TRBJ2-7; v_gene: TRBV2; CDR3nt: TGTGCCAGCAAGAATCGGCTAGCGGAGATCGGGGAGCAGTACTTC; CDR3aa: CASKNRLAEIGEQYF
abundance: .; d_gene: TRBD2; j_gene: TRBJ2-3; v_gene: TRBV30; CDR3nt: TGTGCTTCCGCGCCCCTCGGACTAGCGGACGATACTAGCACAGATACGCAGTATTTT; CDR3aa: CASAPLGLADDTSTDTQYF
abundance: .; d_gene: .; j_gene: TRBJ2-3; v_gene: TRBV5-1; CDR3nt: TGCGCCAGCAGCTTAATCTACGATACGCAGTATTTT; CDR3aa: CASSLIYDTQYF
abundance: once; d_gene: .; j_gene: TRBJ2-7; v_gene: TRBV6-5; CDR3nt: TGTGCCAGCAGTTCTAAGTACGAGCAGTACTTC; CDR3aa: CASSSKYEQYF
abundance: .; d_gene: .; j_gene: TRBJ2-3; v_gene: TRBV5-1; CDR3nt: TGCGCCAGCAGCTCGGGAGTCTCTACAGATACGCAGTATTTT; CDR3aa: CASSSGVSTDTQYF
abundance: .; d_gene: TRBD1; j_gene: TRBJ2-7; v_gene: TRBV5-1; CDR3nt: TGCGCCAGCAGCTTTGGGGACAGGGCAGGAGACGAGCAGTACTTC; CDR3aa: CASSFGDRAGDEQYF
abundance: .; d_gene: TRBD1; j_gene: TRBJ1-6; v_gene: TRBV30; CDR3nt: TGTGCCTGGACGGACAGGTTCCCTCCCCTCCACTTT; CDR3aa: CAWTDRFPPLHF
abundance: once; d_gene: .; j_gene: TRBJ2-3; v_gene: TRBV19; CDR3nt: TGTGCCAGTAGTACCCCCCCCCTATATACGCAGTATTTT; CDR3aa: CASSTPPLYTQYF
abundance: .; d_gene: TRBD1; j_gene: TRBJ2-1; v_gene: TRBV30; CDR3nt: TGTGCCTGGGCGGGACAGGGCTACAATGAGCAGTTCTTC; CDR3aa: CAWAGQGYNEQFF
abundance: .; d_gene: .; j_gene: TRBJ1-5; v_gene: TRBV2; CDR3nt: TGTGCCAGCGGTTGGGGGGATCGTCAGCCCCAGCATTTT; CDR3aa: CASGWGDRQPQHF
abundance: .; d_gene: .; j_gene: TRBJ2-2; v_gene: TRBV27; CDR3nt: TGTGCCAGCAGCCCGATGGGACTGTCAACCGGGGAGCTGTTTTTT; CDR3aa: CASSPMGLSTGELFF
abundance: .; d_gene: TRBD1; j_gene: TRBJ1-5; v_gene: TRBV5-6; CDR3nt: TGTGCCAGCAGCTTACAGGGGGCGCAAGGATTGCCGCCCCAGCATTTT; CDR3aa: CASSLQGAQGLPPQHF
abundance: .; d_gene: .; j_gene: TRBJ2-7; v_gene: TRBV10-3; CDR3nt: TGTGCCATCAGTGAGTCAACAGGGATTGAGGACGAGCAGTACTTC; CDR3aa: CAISESTGIEDEQYF
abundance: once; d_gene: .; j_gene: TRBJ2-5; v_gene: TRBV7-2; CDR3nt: TGTGCCAGCAGAAAGAGTAAAGAGACCCAGTACTTC; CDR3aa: CASRKSKETQYF
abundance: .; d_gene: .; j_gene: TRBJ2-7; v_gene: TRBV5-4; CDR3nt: TGTGCCAGCAGCTTGGGGACAGTCGGCGACGAGCAGTACTTC; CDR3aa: CASSLGTVGDEQYF
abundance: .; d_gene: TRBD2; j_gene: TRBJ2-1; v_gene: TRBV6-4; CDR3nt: TGTGCCAGCAGTGGACTAGCGGGAGACAATGAGCAGTTCTTC; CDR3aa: CASSGLAGDNEQFF
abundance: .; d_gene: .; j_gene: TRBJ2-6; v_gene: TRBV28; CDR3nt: TGTGCCAGCAGACTAAGCTCTGGGGCCAACGTCCTGACTTTC; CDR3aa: CASRLSSGANVLTF
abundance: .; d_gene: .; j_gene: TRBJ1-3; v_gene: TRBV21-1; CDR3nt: TGTGCCAGCAGCAAGGAGGGATCTGGAAACACCATATATTTT; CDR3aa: CASSKEGSGNTIYF
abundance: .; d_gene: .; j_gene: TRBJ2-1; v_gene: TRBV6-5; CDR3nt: TGTGCCAGCAGTTACTCTCCGGGAGTGGAGCAGTTCTTC; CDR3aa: CASSYSPGVEQFF
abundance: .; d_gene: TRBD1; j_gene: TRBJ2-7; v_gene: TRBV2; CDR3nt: TGTGCCAGCAGTCCGGGACAGGGGCGATTTCGGCAGTACTTC; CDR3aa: CASSPGQGRFRQYF
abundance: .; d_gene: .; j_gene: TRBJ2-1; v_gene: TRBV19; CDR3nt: TGTGCCAGTAGTTTCCGGGACAAGAGCTCCTACAATGAGCAGTTCTTC; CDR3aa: CASSFRDKSSYNEQFF
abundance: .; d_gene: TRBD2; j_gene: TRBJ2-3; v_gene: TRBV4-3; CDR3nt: TGCGCCAGCTCAGCGGGAGGAAGCACAGATACGCAGTATTTT; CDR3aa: CASSAGGSTDTQYF
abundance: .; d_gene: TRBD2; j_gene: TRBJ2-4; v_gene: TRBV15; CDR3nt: TGTGCCACCAACGGGGGGGTGGGGGTCAACATTCAGTACTTC; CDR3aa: CATNGGVGVNIQYF
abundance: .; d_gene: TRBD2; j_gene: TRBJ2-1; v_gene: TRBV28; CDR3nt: TGTGCCAGCAGTGGGACTAGCGGGAGGCACTACAATGAGCAGTTCTTC; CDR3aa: CASSGTSGRHYNEQFF
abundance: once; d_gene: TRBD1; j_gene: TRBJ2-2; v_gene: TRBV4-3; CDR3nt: TGCGCCAGCAGCCAGGGGGACAGGGTATCCGGGGAGCTGTTTTTT; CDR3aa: CASSQGDRVSGELFF
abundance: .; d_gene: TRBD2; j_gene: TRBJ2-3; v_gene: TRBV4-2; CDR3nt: TGTGCCAGCAGCCAAGAATTAGGGAGGGGAACAGATACGCAGTATTTT; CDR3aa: CASSQELGRGTDTQYF
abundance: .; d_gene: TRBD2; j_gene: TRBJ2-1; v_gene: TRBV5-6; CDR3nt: TGTGCCAGCAGCCGACTAGCGGGTCTCACCTACAATGAGCAGTTCTTC; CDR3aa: CASSRLAGLTYNEQFF
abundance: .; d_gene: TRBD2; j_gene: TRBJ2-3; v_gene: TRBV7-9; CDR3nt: TGTGCCAGCAGCTTAGAGGGACTAGCGGACACAGATACGCAGTATTTT; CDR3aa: CASSLEGLADTDTQYF
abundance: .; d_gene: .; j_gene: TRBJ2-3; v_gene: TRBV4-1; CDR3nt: TGCGCCAGCAGCCAAGTTGGGACTAGCACAGATACGCAGTATTTT; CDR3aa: CASSQVGTSTDTQYF
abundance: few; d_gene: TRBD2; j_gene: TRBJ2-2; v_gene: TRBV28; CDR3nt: TGTGCCAGCAGGGTATCCGGGACTAGCGGCACCGGGGAGCTGTTTTTT; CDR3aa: CASRVSGTSGTGELFF
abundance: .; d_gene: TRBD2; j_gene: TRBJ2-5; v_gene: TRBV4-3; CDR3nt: TGCGCCAGCAGCCAAGATGCGAGCGGGGGGGCCAGGGAGACCCAGTACTTC; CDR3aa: CASSQDASGGARETQYF
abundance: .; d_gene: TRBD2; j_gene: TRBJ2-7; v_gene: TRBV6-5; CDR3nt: TGTGCCAGCAGAGGGGGGACTAGCGGGGGATACGAGCAGTACTTC; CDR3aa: CASRGGTSGGYEQYF
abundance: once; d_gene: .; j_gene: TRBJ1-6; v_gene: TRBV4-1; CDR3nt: TGCGCCAGCAGCCAAGAGAGGAAGGCCCGGGATAATTCACCCCTCCACTTT; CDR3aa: CASSQERKARDNSPLHF
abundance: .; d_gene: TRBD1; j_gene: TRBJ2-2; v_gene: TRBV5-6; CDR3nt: TGTGCCAGCAGCTTCGGGACAGGGGGCACCGGGGAGCTGTTTTTT; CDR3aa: CASSFGTGGTGELFF
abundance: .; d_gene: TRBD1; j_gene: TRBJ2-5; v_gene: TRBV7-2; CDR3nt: TGTGCCAGCAGCCGTGGGGACAGGGAGAGGGAGACCCAGTACTTC; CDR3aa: CASSRGDRERETQYF